The entry that follows covers one TCR beta chain sequence. PBMCs were collected from an approximately 9.2 ml volume of fresh peripheral blood. There were TCR beta CDR3 regions amplified from RNA transcripts. The HTBI primer set served for first-round RT-PCR of the TCR CDR3. MiXCR was run by TCRdb on the multiplex PCR reads, yielding one entry per CDR3 protein. The data contain about half a million distinct CDR3 sequences, roughly 20% of them singletons. V lost 5 bases and J lost 0, with 22 bases in between. CDR3 length equals 18 residues. Looked up from germline, CDR1 is MRHNA and CDR2 is SNTAGT. The sample comes from a study of T cells in Graves' hyperthyroidism and ophthalmopathy.

The chain has TRBV6-4 and TRBJ1-1; TRBD1 is a possible D gene (5 bases). The sample taken for sequencing was blood. The receptor comes from a man aged 18 to 35 with Graves' hyperthyroidism. The CDR3 spells CASSRLSSGTKMNTEAFF. The CDR3 DNA reads as TGTGCCAGCAGTCGCCTCAGTTCAGGGACCAAAATGAACACTGAAGCTTTCTTT.